Following are 15 T cell receptor beta chains from one sample sequenced in a study of blood T cell dynamics during melanoma immunotherapy (dated by TCRdb to 2020 to 2021). The receptor library was made with the immunoSEQ multiplex PCR assay. TCRdb provides this immuneACCESS table in a form limited to in-frame rearrangements. Some clones are lacking; in checked studies, under half of them reflect an unresolved V gene, and why the rest are absent is not known. Counted in this sample were roughly 8,700 clones; over 75% of them appeared once. Approximately 1% of the sample is taken by the ten largest. What this sample's time point label stands for: week 3, after first cycle of checkpoint inhibitor. This specimen was blood, taken from a patient treated with checkpoint blockade. These receptors all stem from a human donor with melanoma.

J is TRBJ1-2 and V is TRBV5-4; 7 nucleotides line up with TRBD1. The CDR3 loop spans 14 amino acids. The J segment lost 8 bases and the V segment lost 4 bases, leaving 11 bases of the junction unmatched. Germline assignment: CDR1 SGHNT and CDR2 YYREEE (reference sequence). CDR3 amino acids: CASSTQGVPSGYTF. The CDR3 DNA sequence: TGTGCCAGCAGCACCCAGGGGGTTCCCAGCGGCTACACCTTC.

This rearrangement joins TRBV5-5 to TRBJ2-7; D gene ambiguous. Per the germline V gene, CDR1 is SGHKS and CDR2 is YYEKEE (reference sequence). The V end was cut by 7 bases, the J end by 9 bases, with 17 bases between. CDR3 length equals 12 residues. The CDR3 reads CASDRKGTVQYF. The CDR3, as DNA: TGTGCCAGCGATAGAAAGGGTACGGTGCAGTACTTC.

The chain has TRBV7-2 and TRBJ1-2; D perhaps matches TRBD1 (6 bases). This CDR3 is built from 16 residues. Germline CDR1 SGHTA, CDR2 FQGNSA. Trimming removed 4 bases at V and 0 bases at J, with 15 bases between. CDR3 in amino acids: CASSSTRTVTNYGYTF. In nucleotides, the CDR3 is TGTGCCAGCAGCTCGACGAGGACAGTTACTAACTATGGCTACACCTTC.

The chain combines TRBV9 with TRBJ1-3; D is undetermined. The CDR3 has 14 residues. Trimming took off 0 bases at V and 0 bases at J, with 4 bases between the two ends. From germline, CDR1 is SGDLS and CDR2 YYNGEE. In nucleotides, the CDR3 is TGTGCCAGCAGCGTAGGCATCTCTGGAAACACCATATATTTT. Amino acid sequence: CASSVGISGNTIYF.

CDR3 loop: CTSSRNTEAFF. The CDR3 nucleotides read TGCACCAGCAGCCGGAACACTGAAGCTTTCTTT. This chain links TRBV1 with TRBJ1-1. TRBV1 is labeled a pseudogene. CDR3 size: 11 residues.

The chain has TRBV4-3 and TRBJ1-1, with a tentative D call TRBD1 (5 bases). The CDR3 has 13 amino acids. CDR1 is LGHNA and CDR2 is YSLEER in the germline V gene. The ends were cut back, 3 bases at V and 8 bases at J, with 13 bases in the middle. The CDR3 loop is CASSQEGRHEAFF. The CDR3 DNA is TGCGCCAGCAGCCAGGAGGGGAGACACGAAGCTTTCTTT.

This chain links TRBV11-1 with TRBJ2-2, with D perhaps TRBD1 (5 bases). V lost 2 bases, J lost 5 bases, and 15 bases lay in between. Germline V gene lookup returns CDR1 SGHAT and CDR2 FQDESV (reference sequence). The CDR3 is made up of 16 amino acids. In DNA form, the CDR3 reads TGTGCCAGCAGCTTACTTCCCACAGGATGGACCGGGGAGCTGTTTTTT. This gives the protein CASSLLPTGWTGELFF. Combining the CDR3 with reference TRBV11-1 and TRBJ2-2 gives the whole variable domain EAEVAQSPRYKITEKSQAVAFWCDPISGHATLYWYRQILGQGPELLVQFQDESVVDDSQLPKDRFSAERLKGVDSTLKIQPAELGDSAMYLCASSLLPTGWTGELFFGEGSRLTVL.

The chain is built from TRBV2 and TRBJ2-1; a possible D gene is TRBD1 (6 bases). Germline V gene lookup returns CDR1 SNHLY and CDR2 FYNNEI. The ends were cut back, 4 bases at V and 5 bases at J, with 9 bases in the middle. The CDR3 has 13 residues. The CDR3 spells CASSVNRDNEQFF. The CDR3 DNA follows: TGTGCCAGCAGTGTTAACAGGGACAATGAGCAGTTCTTC.

The J gene is TRBJ2-1, the V gene TRBV2; 8 bases align to TRBD2. J lost 7 bases, V lost 5 bases, and 10 bases had no gene match. CDR1 is SNHLY and CDR2 is FYNNEI in the germline V gene. The CDR3 length is 15 residues. CDR3 in amino acids: CASSYRGGLGNEQFF. The CDR3 DNA is TGTGCCAGCAGTTACCGCGGGGGGCTTGGGAATGAGCAGTTCTTC.

The chain combines TRBV4-3 with TRBJ1-5, with a possible D match to TRBD1 (5 bases). Germline V gene sequence: CDR1 LGHNA, CDR2 YSLEER. V was cut by 0 bases and J by 0 bases, with 15 bases left in between. The CDR3 extends over 18 amino acids. CDR3 DNA: TGCGCCAGCAGCCAAGATGGCGGGACGGATAATAGCAATCAGCCCCAGCATTTT. It yields the protein CASSQDGGTDNSNQPQHF.

The sample holds one count of this clone. The V call is TRBV2, the J call TRBJ1-1; D remains ambiguous. V dropped 4 bases and J dropped 1 base, with 4 bases sitting between them. Germline loops: CDR1 SNHLY, CDR2 FYNNEI. This CDR3 is 12 amino acids long. Here the CDR3 DNA reads TGTGCCAGCAGTGTTCGGAACACTGAAGCTTTCTTT. Amino acids: CASSVRNTEAFF. The variable domain in full, completed from reference TRBV2 and TRBJ1-1, reads EPEVTQTPSHQVTQMGQEVILRCVPISNHLYFYWYRQILGQKVEFLVSFYNNEISEKSEIFDDQFSVERPDGSNFTLKIRSTKLEDSAMYFCASSVRNTEAFFGQGTRLTVV.

V is TRBV7-9 and J is TRBJ2-5; TRBD1 matches 9 bases. V lost 3 bases, J lost 5 bases, and 7 bases stayed unmatched. The length of the CDR3 is 15 residues. Per germline, CDR1 SEHNR and CDR2 FQNEAQ (reference sequence). CDR3 in DNA: TGTGCCAGCAGCTTTCCGGGACAGGGTGGGGAGACCCAGTACTTC. Amino acid sequence: CASSFPGQGGETQYF.

The chain links TRBV5-4 to TRBJ2-7; a weak D match, TRBD1 (6 bases). With 1 base removed from V and 6 bases from J, the gap between germline ends came to 17 bases. Germline-derived CDR1 and CDR2 are SGHNT and YYREEE (reference sequence). CDR3 length: 15 residues. CDR3 amino acids: CASSLNGGIGREQYF. The CDR3 DNA follows: TGTGCCAGCAGCTTGAATGGGGGCATAGGTCGCGAGCAGTACTTC.

The chain employs TRBV4-3 and TRBJ1-3; 9 nucleotides align to TRBD1. V was clipped by 5 bases and J by 3 bases; unmatched bases: 5. CDR3 length equals 15 residues. The germline CDR1 and CDR2 sequences are LGHNA and YSLEER. The CDR3 region has the DNA TGCGCCAGCAGCTCGGGACAGGGAGGTGGAAACACCATATATTTT. Its translation is CASSSGQGGGNTIYF.

This chain joins TRBV5-1 and TRBJ2-2, with 13 bases fitting TRBD2. Germline CDR1 SGHRS, CDR2 YFSETQ. Trimming took 4 bases from V and 6 from J; bases not matched to a gene: 6. There are 16 residues in the CDR3. The CDR3 DNA sequence: TGCGCCAGCAGCCCTACTAGCGGGGGGGCCGCCGGGGAGCTGTTTTTT. Translating gives CASSPTSGGAAGELFF.